Below are 19 T cell receptor beta chains sequenced from a single sample in a study of T cells in tuberculosis. Sequencing used immunoSEQ multiplex PCR; TCRdb keeps in-frame clones, though not all of them. The sample gives fewer than 45,000 clones, roughly 95% of which show up once; roughly 7% is in the top ten. Specimen: PBMCs. The receptors here all came from a donor between 10 and 35 years old with latent tuberculosis or without tuberculosis infection.

J is TRBJ1-1 and V is TRBV6-5; weak D call: TRBD1 (6 bases). In germline, CDR1 is MNHEY, CDR2 SVGAGI. V shed 5 bases and J shed 6 bases, with 16 bases lying between them. The CDR3 extends over 14 amino acids. CDR3 in amino acids: CASSPSRGHAEAFF. CDR3 nucleotide sequence: TGTGCCAGCAGTCCCAGCAGGGGCCATGCTGAAGCTTTCTTT.

The V gene is TRBV6-1, the J gene TRBJ1-1; D unclear. V lost 1 base, J lost 3 bases, and 9 bases lay in between. This CDR3 has 14 amino acids. Germline loops: CDR1 MNHNS, CDR2 SASEGT. CDR3 in amino acids: CASSEENIHTEAFF. The CDR3 coding sequence is TGTGCCAGCAGTGAAGAGAACATCCACACTGAAGCTTTCTTT.

The rearrangement joins TRBV9 to TRBJ1-1; 9 nucleotides line up with TRBD1. V gave up 4 bases and J gave up 2 bases; unmatched junction bases: 9. Looked up from germline, CDR1 is SGDLS and CDR2 is YYNGEE. CDR3 size: 16 residues. CDR3 protein: CASSSSGTGPNTEAFF. The CDR3 DNA is TGTGCCAGCAGCTCATCCGGGACAGGGCCTAACACTGAAGCTTTCTTT.

This rearrangement joins TRBV7-3 to TRBJ2-3, with 9 bases that match TRBD2. Unmatched junction bases numbered 9, after V lost 4 bases and J lost 4 bases. The germline V gene has CDR1 SGHTA and CDR2 FQGTGA. The CDR3 spans 16 residues. The CDR3 here is CASSSLAGEGSDTQYF. For the CDR3, the DNA is TGTGCCAGCAGCTCCTTAGCGGGGGAGGGTTCAGATACGCAGTATTTT.

This chain joins TRBV7-9 and TRBJ1-1, with D unresolved. The V end lost 11 bases, the J end lost 1 base, and 11 bases lay between the germline ends. The CDR3 is made up of 12 amino acids. CDR1 and CDR2 from the germline V gene are SEHNR and FQNEAQ (reference sequence). The CDR3 here is CAARGPNTEAFF. Written as DNA, the CDR3 is TGTGCCGCAAGAGGGCCGAACACTGAAGCTTTCTTT.

The V gene is TRBV5-4, the J gene TRBJ2-2, with D possibly being TRBD1 (6 bases). Trimming shortened V by 4 bases and J by 0 bases, and 16 bases separated the two germline ends. CDR1 and CDR2 from the germline V gene are SGHNT and YYREEE (reference sequence). The CDR3 is made up of 17 amino acids. CDR3 in amino acids: CASSPSTGNSNTGELFF. The DNA for the CDR3 is TGTGCCAGCAGCCCTTCAACAGGGAACTCGAACACCGGGGAGCTGTTTTTT.

The V gene is TRBV27, the J gene TRBJ1-6; D is undetermined. The CDR3 extends over 9 amino acids. Trimming shortened V by 11 bases and J by 9 bases, and 5 bases separated the two germline ends. The germline V gene encodes CDR1 MNHEY and CDR2 SMNVEV (reference sequence). CDR3 sequence (DNA): TGTGCCGCGATTTCACCCCTCCACTTT. This sequence encodes CAAISPLHF.

The chain combines TRBV6-5 with TRBJ2-4; D is perhaps TRBD1 (6 bases). The CDR3 covers 13 residues. Germline V gene lookup returns CDR1 MNHEY and CDR2 SVGAGI. Trimming cost V 6 bases and J 9 bases, with 15 bases left between them. CDR3 protein: CASSFPGTSIQYF. The CDR3 bases are TGTGCCAGCAGCTTCCCAGGGACAAGCATTCAGTACTTC.

The chain combines TRBV11-2 with TRBJ2-1, with 12 bases aligning to TRBD2. Germline V lookup: CDR1 SGHAT, CDR2 FQNNGV. The CDR3 consists of 19 residues. V lost 7 bases, J lost 6 bases, and 19 bases stayed unmatched. The chain's CDR3 is CASKSLISGLAGRVNEQFF. CDR3 DNA sequence: TGTGCCAGCAAGTCCCTTATTTCCGGACTAGCGGGAAGGGTCAATGAGCAGTTCTTC. Filled out from reference TRBV11-2 and TRBJ2-1, the complete variable domain reads EAGVAQSPRYKIIEKRQSVAFWCNPISGHATLYWYQQILGQGPKLLIQFQNNGVVDDSQLPKDRFSAERLKGVDSTLKIQPAKLEDSAVYLCASKSLISGLAGRVNEQFFGPGTRLTVL.

This clone has just one count. The V call is TRBV30, the J call TRBJ2-7; D might be TRBD2 (6 bases). Per the germline V gene, CDR1 is GTSNPN and CDR2 is SVGIG (reference sequence). The ends were cut back, 3 bases at V and 3 bases at J, with 15 bases in the middle. This CDR3 region has 14 residues. The CDR3 is CAWSARRVVYEQYF. CDR3 nucleotides: TGTGCCTGGAGCGCCAGGAGGGTGGTCTACGAGCAGTACTTC.

The rearrangement uses TRBV18 and TRBJ2-7; 13 nucleotides match TRBD2. Germline CDR1 is KGHSH and CDR2 is LQKENI. The CDR3 consists of 15 residues. With 5 bases clipped from V and 7 bases from J, the junction kept 8 bases outside the gene matches. The CDR3 spells CASSTGLAGLGEQYF. The CDR3 DNA sequence: TGTGCCAGCTCAACGGGACTAGCGGGACTTGGTGAGCAGTACTTC.

The chain links TRBV10-1 to TRBJ2-2; TRBD2 might be the D (6 bases). The CDR3 has 16 residues. Deletions cut 6 bases from V and 3 bases from J, with 17 bases between. Looked up from germline, CDR1 is WNHNN and CDR2 is SYGVQD (reference sequence). DNA for the CDR3: TGCGCCAGCAGCTATACGTCAGGGAGGTACACCGGGGAGCTGTTTTTT. It codes for CASSYTSGRYTGELFF.

The chain uses TRBV30 and TRBJ1-2; the D gene is possibly TRBD1 (5 bases). Per germline, CDR1 GTSNPN and CDR2 SVGIG (reference sequence). This CDR3 is built from 13 residues. V lost 5 bases to trimming and J lost 4 bases, with 14 bases between them. The CDR3 loop reads CAWHRTNIYGYTF. The CDR3 region has the DNA TGTGCCTGGCACAGGACTAACATCTATGGCTACACCTTC.

V usage is TRBV6-5 and J usage is TRBJ1-2, with 7 bases fitting TRBD1. Germline V gene data show CDR1 as MNHEY and CDR2 as SVGAGI. Germline trimming cut 3 bases from V and 4 bases from J; bases unmatched to any gene: 5. This CDR3 region has 14 residues. The CDR3, as DNA: TGTGCCAGCAGTTATAGCGGGACAGCCTATGGCTACACCTTC. This translates into CASSYSGTAYGYTF.

This chain joins TRBV19 and TRBJ2-6; 7 bases are shared with TRBD1. Trimming at V came to 5 bases and at J to 0 bases, leaving 7 bases not matched to a gene. CDR1 is LNHDA and CDR2 is SQIVND in the germline V gene (reference sequence). This CDR3 is 17 amino acids long. CDR3 amino acids: CASSPTGVPSGANVLTF. The CDR3 DNA sequence: TGTGCCAGTAGTCCAACAGGGGTCCCCTCTGGGGCCAACGTCCTGACTTTC.

J is TRBJ2-3 and V is TRBV7-8; TRBD1 is a possible D gene (6 bases). CDR3 length: 16 amino acids. The germline V and J ends were trimmed by 6 bases and 6 bases, with 22 bases remaining between them. Per germline, CDR1 SGHVS and CDR2 FQNEAQ. This CDR3 reads CASSLVVELRGDTQYF. Here the CDR3 DNA reads TGTGCCAGCAGTCTGGTAGTTGAGTTGAGGGGGGATACGCAGTATTTT.

The rearrangement uses TRBV30 and TRBJ1-1; no definite D call. The CDR3 covers 10 residues. V was shortened by 1 base and J by 8 bases, with 5 bases between the two germline ends. In germline, CDR1 is GTSNPN, CDR2 SVGIG (reference sequence). The CDR3 bases are TGTGCCTGGAGTGACATGGAAGCTTTCTTT. Translating it yields CAWSDMEAFF.

J is TRBJ1-2 and V is TRBV5-1; 9 nucleotides align to TRBD1. V lost 6 bases and J lost 8; bases outside the gene matches: 11. This CDR3 contains 14 residues. Germline V lookup: CDR1 SGHRS, CDR2 YFSETQ. In DNA, the CDR3 is TGCGCCAGCACCTTAGAACAGGGGGCGGGAGGCTACACCTTC. Translating gives CASTLEQGAGGYTF.

This sequence joins TRBV5-1 and TRBJ2-1; D gene unclear. Trimming cost V 6 bases and J 12 bases, with 10 bases left between them. The CDR3 spans 10 residues. CDR1 is SGHRS and CDR2 is YFSETQ in the germline V gene. The CDR3 protein is CASKIFGQFF. CDR3 DNA: TGCGCCAGCAAGATTTTCGGGCAGTTCTTC.